This T cell receptor (beta chain) was sequenced for a study of CD8+ T cells in alopecia areata. Findings and caveats of the study: Patients showed less clear TCR sequence sharing than mice, possibly partly because of HLA diversity.

Trimming at V came to 5 bases and at J to 6 bases, leaving 8 bases not matched to a gene. Germline loops: CDR1 MNHEY, CDR2 SVGAGI. This CDR3 spans 14 amino acids. The treatment: oral pan-JAK inhibitor, 5-10 mg twice daily. Patients with alopecia areata provided lesional scalp punch biopsies as well as peripheral blood. In each case, RNA was isolated and then reverse transcribed into cDNA as the sequencing template. The data were produced by immunoSEQ multiplex PCR, yet TCRdb's version contains in-frame clones alone and is incomplete. The profile shows roughly 99,000 clones, 84% of them singletons. Details on this clone: Its antigen is unidentified.

The TCR originated in a human donor with alopecia areata. The rearrangement joins TRBV6-5 to TRBJ1-1, with 8 bases that match TRBD1. The sample was CD8+ T cells sorted from blood, taken at week 24, from a patient treated with tofacitinib. CDR3 region: CASSRGQGIPEAFF. The CDR3 DNA sequence: TGTGCCAGCAGTCGCGGACAGGGAATCCCTGAAGCTTTCTTT.